Sequencing of this TCR beta chain was carried out in a study of CD8 T cells in Susac syndrome. This CDR3 comprises 13 residues. Looked up from germline, CDR1 is MNHEY and CDR2 is SVGEGT. V was shortened by 4 bases and J by 8 bases, with 12 bases between the two germline ends. Roughly 0.5 to 1 ug RNA was reverse transcribed with random hexamers. Via MiXCR, TCRdb re-called the immunoSEQ multiplex PCR reads, giving one row per CDR3 protein. The sample gives 130,000 or so distinct CDR3 sequences, 75% to 90% of which show up once; roughly 0.53% is in the top ten. The rearrangement uses TRBV6-2 or TRBV6-3 and TRBJ2-1; possible D gene TRBD1, 5 bases. The sample was CD8+ T cells from PBMCs. The TCR sequence derives from a human donor with multiple sclerosis. CDR3 region: CASSWGVEYEQFF. The CDR3 DNA reads as TGTGCCAGCAGTTGGGGCGTGGAGTATGAGCAGTTCTTC.